One sample yielded the 32 T cell receptor beta chains listed below, sequenced in a study of blood T cell repertoires in COVID-19. Generated by immunoSEQ multiplex PCR, the TCRdb table keeps only in-frame clones and is missing some. The repertoire includes 250,000 or so clones, about 88% of them detected once, and around 2.9% sits in the top ten. Material for sequencing was peripheral blood. The origin of the receptors is a woman aged 55-75 years with acute or convalescent COVID-19.

The CDR3 DNA follows: TGTGCCAGCAGTTACTCGCCAGTCTCTGGAAACACCATATATTTT. It translates to CASSYSPVSGNTIYF. The chain uses TRBV6-5 and TRBJ1-3; D is uncertain. This CDR3 has 15 amino acids. Germline loops: CDR1 MNHEY, CDR2 SVGAGI. Trimming took 0 bases from V and 0 from J, leaving 6 bases between them.

This clone was detected only a few times. The gene calls are TRBV11-3 and TRBJ2-1; 7 bases are shared with TRBD2. Germline CDR1 SGHNT, CDR2 YENEEA. The CDR3 runs to 16 residues. V gave up 0 bases and J gave up 3 bases; unmatched junction bases: 5. The CDR3: CASSLDSGLDYNEQFF. The CDR3 region has the DNA TGTGCCAGCAGCTTAGATAGTGGACTAGACTACAATGAGCAGTTCTTC.

The gene calls are TRBV3-1 (or the pseudogene TRBV3-2) and TRBJ1-2; D unclear. V lost 3 bases, J lost 6 bases, and 8 bases lay in between. CDR1 is LGHDT, CDR2 YNNKEL, per germline (reference sequence). The CDR3 extends over 12 amino acids. In DNA, the CDR3 is TGTGCCAGCAGCCATTTCGGGGATGGCTACACCTTC. It encodes CASSHFGDGYTF.

This chain connects TRBV2 to TRBJ2-3; D remains ambiguous. Germline CDR1 reads SNHLY; CDR2 reads FYNNEI. This CDR3 comprises 11 residues. The V and J ends lost 6 bases and 6 bases respectively, with 7 bases between them. The DNA of the CDR3 is TGTGCCAGCAGACTCTTGGATACGCAGTATTTT. It translates to CASRLLDTQYF.

The chain couples TRBV6-6 to TRBJ1-2, with D unclear. Looked up from germline, CDR1 is MNHNY and CDR2 is SVGAGI (reference sequence). The CDR3 sequence is 11 residues long. Trimming stripped 8 bases from V and 5 bases from J, with 9 bases between. The CDR3 sequence is CASYTAYGYTF. The CDR3 nucleotides read TGTGCCAGCTACACAGCTTATGGCTACACCTTC.

In its sample, this clone was seen once. The chain is built from TRBV15 and TRBJ2-2, with 8 bases aligning to TRBD1. The CDR3 spans 16 residues. Germline lookup yields CDR1 LNHNV and CDR2 YYDKDF (reference sequence). The trim removed 3 bases at V and 3 bases at J, leaving 6 bases unmatched. CDR3 amino acids: CATSSLHRGDTGELFF. CDR3 in DNA: TGTGCCACCAGCAGCCTACACAGGGGGGACACCGGGGAGCTGTTTTTT.

Here the CDR3 reads CASIPEEGTYPPTPMNTEAFF. The CDR3 DNA reads as TGCGCCAGCATCCCCGAGGAGGGTACCTATCCCCCGACCCCAATGAACACTGAAGCTTTCTTT. This sequence joins TRBV23-1 and TRBJ1-1; unclear D gene. TRBV23-1 counts as an open reading frame of uncertain function. Trimming left V 7 bases short and J 0 bases short, with 33 bases between. The CDR3 is made up of 21 amino acids.

CDR3 amino acids: CASSLASGLGYEQYF. CDR3 DNA sequence: TGTGCCAGCAGCTTAGCTTCAGGACTAGGCTACGAGCAGTACTTC. The chain employs TRBV13 and TRBJ2-7, with 7 bases lining up with TRBD2. The CDR3 length is 15 residues. V lost 1 base, J lost 3 bases, and 6 bases stayed unmatched. Germline V gives CDR1 PRHDT, CDR2 FYEKMQ (reference sequence).

The rearrangement links TRBV2 to TRBJ1-4, with 7 nucleotides matching TRBD1. The trim removed 6 bases at V and 12 bases at J, leaving 7 bases unmatched. The germline V gene has CDR1 SNHLY and CDR2 FYNNEI. The CDR3 is 12 residues long. The CDR3 nucleotides are TGTGCCAGCAGGGAACGACAGGGCCAACTGTTTTTT. As protein: CASRERQGQLFF. The complete variable domain, with remaining parts taken from reference TRBV2 and TRBJ1-4, reads EPEVTQTPSHQVTQMGQEVILRCVPISNHLYFYWYRQILGQKVEFLVSFYNNEISEKSEIFDDQFSVERPDGSNFTLKIRSTKLEDSAMYFCASRERQGQLFFGSGTQLSVL.

The chain has TRBV29-1 and TRBJ1-1; TRBD1 aligns across 8 bases. Germline-derived CDR1 and CDR2 are SQVTM and ANQGSEA. The length of the CDR3 is 17 residues. V lost 7 bases, J lost 0 bases, and 16 bases stayed unmatched. This CDR3 is CSAQGARGKGMNTEAFF. CDR3 DNA sequence: TGCAGCGCGCAGGGGGCAAGGGGAAAAGGAATGAACACTGAAGCTTTCTTT.

The table lists this clone with a count of one. The chain has TRBV9 and TRBJ2-1; 9 bases map to TRBD2. V dropped 0 bases and J dropped 7; count of bases not matched to a gene: 14. This CDR3 has 18 amino acids. Looked up from germline, CDR1 is SGDLS and CDR2 is YYNGEE. This CDR3 is CASSVDAHSRLAGNEQFF. Here the CDR3 DNA reads TGTGCCAGCAGCGTAGACGCCCACTCGAGGCTAGCGGGAAATGAGCAGTTCTTC.

The V gene is TRBV7-2, the J gene TRBJ1-2; 9 bases align to TRBD1. Per germline, CDR1 SGHTA and CDR2 FQGNSA. The trim removed 5 bases at V and 0 bases at J, leaving 10 bases unmatched. The length of the CDR3 is 17 residues. This chain's CDR3 is CASSAFGGTGSNYGYTF. In DNA, the CDR3 is TGTGCCAGCAGCGCTTTCGGCGGGACAGGGTCTAACTATGGCTACACCTTC.

The rearrangement links TRBV5-5 to TRBJ1-2, with D possibly being TRBD1 (6 bases). The CDR3 length is 14 residues. Deletions cut 6 bases from V and 0 bases from J, with 12 bases between. Germline CDR1 reads SGHKS; CDR2 reads YYEKEE (reference sequence). CDR3 DNA sequence: TGTGCCAGCAACTCAGGGGCAGCTAACTATGGCTACACCTTC. It encodes CASNSGAANYGYTF. Complete variable domain (other parts from reference TRBV5-5 and TRBJ1-2): DAGVTQSPTHLIKTRGQQVTLRCSPISGHKSVSWYQQVLGQGPQFIFQYYEKEERGRGNFPDRFSARQFPNYSSELNVNALLLGDSALYLCASNSGAANYGYTFGSGTRLTVV.

V usage is TRBV27 and J usage is TRBJ1-1; 8 nucleotides line up with TRBD1. The CDR3 sequence is 13 residues long. Germline assignment: CDR1 MNHEY and CDR2 SMNVEV (reference sequence). J lost 3 bases, V lost 6 bases, and 3 bases had no gene match. The CDR3 protein is CASRDREDTEAFF. The CDR3 bases are TGTGCCAGCAGGGACAGGGAGGACACTGAAGCTTTCTTT.

This clone has only one observation. This chain links TRBV15 with TRBJ2-7, with 10 positions matching TRBD2. The CDR3 loop spans 16 amino acids. V was clipped by 0 bases and J by 3 bases; unmatched bases: 5. CDR1 and CDR2 (germline): LNHNV, YYDKDF (reference sequence). The CDR3 DNA reads TGTGCCACCAGCAGAGATCGGGCTAGCGGGAGCTACGAGCAGTACTTC. Translated, it gives CATSRDRASGSYEQYF.

This clone was recorded only once. The V and J genes are TRBV11-2 and TRBJ1-1; perhaps TRBD1 as D (5 bases). Germline loops: CDR1 SGHAT, CDR2 FQNNGV. The CDR3 consists of 14 residues. Trimming pared 3 bases from V and 6 bases from J, leaving 14 bases between. CDR3 loop: CASSLQGYESEAFF. The CDR3 coding sequence is TGTGCCAGCAGCTTGCAGGGATATGAGTCTGAAGCTTTCTTT.

V usage is TRBV19 and J usage is TRBJ1-1; 8 bases are shared with TRBD1. This CDR3 has 14 amino acids. Germline CDR1 and CDR2: LNHDA and SQIVND (reference sequence). Germline trimming cut 6 bases from V and 1 base from J; bases unmatched to any gene: 4. The CDR3 here is CASSRTGRNTEAFF. CDR3 in DNA: TGTGCCAGTAGCAGGACAGGGAGGAACACTGAAGCTTTCTTT. Complete variable domain (other parts from reference TRBV19 and TRBJ1-1): DGGITQSPKYLFRKEGQNVTLSCEQNLNHDAMYWYRQDPGQGLRLIYYSQIVNDFQKGDIAEGYSVSREKKESFPLTVTSAQKNPTAFYLCASSRTGRNTEAFFGQGTRLTVV.

The chain recombines TRBV5-6 with TRBJ1-2, with D uncertain. CDR1 is SGHDT and CDR2 is YYEEEE in the germline V gene. The V end was cut by 5 bases, the J end by 1 base, with 15 bases between. The CDR3 spans 15 residues. For the CDR3, the DNA is TGTGCCAGCAGGGAAATTGGAGCCAGTAACTATGGCTACACCTTC. Residues: CASREIGASNYGYTF.

This clone was counted once. This chain uses TRBV19 with TRBJ1-3; TRBD1 matches 7 bases. The CDR3 consists of 15 residues. The ends lost 5 bases at V and 2 bases at J; junction bases unmatched: 6. Per germline, CDR1 LNHDA and CDR2 SQIVND (reference sequence). The CDR3 here is CASSFGRGAGNTIYF. In DNA, the CDR3 is TGTGCCAGTAGTTTCGGCAGGGGGGCTGGAAACACCATATATTTT.

The chain links TRBV7-3 to TRBJ2-3; no clear D. Germline-derived CDR1 and CDR2 are SGHTA and FQGTGA. The CDR3 is 13 residues long. Trimming took off 2 bases at V and 3 bases at J, with 6 bases between the two ends. The CDR3 sequence is CASSLVQTDTQYF. The CDR3 DNA sequence: TGTGCCAGCAGCTTAGTACAGACAGATACGCAGTATTTT.

The chain has TRBV6-5 and TRBJ2-7, with TRBD1 matching 8 bases. The ends lost 0 bases at V and 0 bases at J; junction bases unmatched: 1. The V gene's germline CDR1 is MNHEY and CDR2 SVGAGI. The CDR3 totals 15 residues. DNA of the CDR3: TGTGCCAGCAGTTACTCAGGGACAGGCTCCTACGAGCAGTACTTC. Translating gives CASSYSGTGSYEQYF.

This clone was found a few times. The V and J genes are TRBV3-1 (or the pseudogene TRBV3-2) and TRBJ1-2; no definite D call. CDR1 and CDR2 (germline): LGHDT, YNNKEL (reference sequence). The CDR3 extends over 13 amino acids. V was pared by 3 bases and J by 4 bases, with 9 bases between. The CDR3 region has the DNA TGTGCCAGCAGCCAGAGGCCTTCCTATGGCTACACCTTC. This codes for CASSQRPSYGYTF.

This clone was seen a single time. V is TRBV7-9 and J is TRBJ1-2; no clear D. This CDR3 is 17 amino acids long. Trimming shortened V by 5 bases and J by 7 bases, and 26 bases separated the two germline ends. Germline loops: CDR1 SEHNR, CDR2 FQNEAQ (reference sequence). The CDR3 loop is CASSAQLIPQKIGGYTF. DNA for the CDR3: TGTGCCAGCAGCGCCCAACTTATCCCCCAAAAGATTGGTGGCTACACCTTC. Together with reference TRBV7-9 and TRBJ1-2, the CDR3 gives the full variable domain: DTGVSQNPRHKITKRGQNVTFRCDPISEHNRLYWYRQTLGQGPEFLTYFQNEAQLEKSRLLSDRFSAERPKGSFSTLEIQRTEQGDSAMYLCASSAQLIPQKIGGYTFGSGTRLTVV.

The gene calls are TRBV27 and TRBJ2-7; maybe TRBD1 (6 bases). Germline CDR1 is MNHEY and CDR2 is SMNVEV (reference sequence). The length of the CDR3 is 14 residues. Trimming took 4 bases from V and 2 from J, leaving 12 bases between them. The CDR3 bases are TGTGCCAGCAGTTCAGGACAGCATACCTACGAGCAGTACTTC. Translating gives CASSSGQHTYEQYF.

J is TRBJ1-2 and V is TRBV15; 8 bases match TRBD1. This CDR3 region has 16 residues. V was clipped by 0 bases and J by 4 bases; unmatched bases: 7. Germline V gene lookup returns CDR1 LNHNV and CDR2 YYDKDF (reference sequence). The CDR3 here is CATSREQGERGYGYTF. CDR3 DNA sequence: TGTGCCACCAGCAGAGAACAGGGGGAAAGAGGCTATGGCTACACCTTC. The variable domain in full, with the rest retrieved from reference TRBV15 and TRBJ1-2, is DAMVIQNPRYQVTQFGKPVTLSCSQTLNHNVMYWYQQKSSQAPKLLFHYYDKDFNNEADTPDNFQSRRPNTSFCFLDIRSPGLGDTAMYLCATSREQGERGYGYTFGSGTRLTVV.

V gene TRBV6-6 combines with J gene TRBJ2-7, with 8 bases that match TRBD2. The germline V gene encodes CDR1 MNHNY and CDR2 SVGAGI (reference sequence). The CDR3 has 15 amino acids. V shed 7 bases and J 0 bases; nucleotides not matched to a gene: 8. The CDR3 coding sequence is TGTGCCAGCAATACTCGGGGGGGTTCCTCCTACGAGCAGTACTTC. Encoded protein: CASNTRGGSSYEQYF.

This sequence joins TRBV3-1 (or the pseudogene TRBV3-2) and TRBJ1-4, with 8 positions matching TRBD1. The CDR3 extends over 16 amino acids. Germline assignment: CDR1 LGHDT and CDR2 YNNKEL (reference sequence). With V trimmed by 4 bases and J by 8 bases, 12 bases remained unmatched. The CDR3 sequence is CASSRKAAGGQEKLFF. DNA of the CDR3: TGTGCCAGCAGCCGAAAAGCGGCAGGGGGCCAGGAAAAACTGTTTTTT.

The CDR3 region is CASSPDRGPRNGQYF. DNA for the CDR3: TGTGCCAGTAGTCCGGACAGGGGCCCGCGGAATGGCCAGTACTTC. The chain uses TRBV19 and TRBJ2-5; 9 nucleotides agree with TRBD1. The length of the CDR3 is 15 residues. The germline gives CDR1 LNHDA, CDR2 SQIVND (reference sequence). V lost 5 bases and J lost 10; bases outside the gene matches: 14.

The chain joins TRBV5-1 to TRBJ1-1; unclear D gene. Trimming pared 0 bases from V and 1 base from J, leaving 7 bases between. The CDR3 has 14 residues. Germline V gene sequence: CDR1 SGHRS, CDR2 YFSETQ. As DNA, the CDR3 is TGCGCCAGCAGCTTGGCCAACAAGAACACTGAAGCTTTCTTT. Protein sequence: CASSLANKNTEAFF.

This chain joins TRBV9 and TRBJ2-5; 14 bases are shared with TRBD2. The J segment lost 5 bases and the V segment lost 3 bases, leaving 9 bases of the junction unmatched. The V gene's germline CDR1 is SGDLS and CDR2 YYNGEE. The CDR3 spans 17 residues. CDR3 nucleotides: TGTGCCAGCAGCGATGGGACTAGCGGGAGTGGGGGGGAGACCCAGTACTTC. It specifies CASSDGTSGSGGETQYF.

The chain has TRBV5-1 and TRBJ1-6, with a weak D call TRBD1 (6 bases). CDR3 size: 16 residues. The germline V gene encodes CDR1 SGHRS and CDR2 YFSETQ. The V end was cut by 0 bases, the J end by 5 bases, with 12 bases between. CDR3 DNA: TGCGCCAGCAGCTTGGTTACAGGGAAGCATAATTCACCCCTCCACTTT. Residues: CASSLVTGKHNSPLHF.

Comments on this clone: Other DNA sequences of this sample code for an identical CDR3. This chain connects TRBV30 to TRBJ1-1; D call uncertain. Germline CDR1 is GTSNPN and CDR2 is SVGIG (reference sequence). With 3 bases removed from V and 0 bases from J, the gap between germline ends came to 8 bases. The CDR3 is 13 amino acids. This chain's CDR3 is CAWRRQMNTEAFF. The CDR3 bases are TGTGCCTGGAGGAGGCAGATGAACACTGAAGCTTTCTTT.